These 5 T cell receptor beta chains came from one sample sequenced in a study of blood T cell repertoires in COVID-19. Sequencing was performed with immunoSEQ multiplex PCR; in TCRdb, only in-frame clones are kept and a portion is missing. The sample holds about 220,000 clones; about four fifths are singletons and the top ten take approximately 2.9%. Sequencing input: peripheral blood. The receptors were sampled from a woman younger than 45 who had recovered from COVID-19.

V gene TRBV5-1 combines with J gene TRBJ1-1; no clear D. The germline gives CDR1 SGHRS, CDR2 YFSETQ. The CDR3 covers 14 residues. Trimming removed 3 bases from V and 0 bases from J, with 9 bases in between. The CDR3 is CASSSSVLNTEAFF. The DNA of the CDR3 is TGCGCCAGCAGCTCGTCCGTCCTGAACACTGAAGCTTTCTTT.

The chain links TRBV7-9 to TRBJ1-4, with D maybe TRBD1 (6 bases). With 6 bases removed from V and 2 bases from J, the gap between germline ends came to 13 bases. The germline V gene has CDR1 SEHNR and CDR2 FQNEAQ (reference sequence). The CDR3 has 15 amino acids. The CDR3 spells CASSFEGGTNEKLFF. The CDR3 DNA reads TGTGCCAGCAGTTTCGAGGGGGGGACTAATGAAAAACTGTTTTTT.

The chain is built from TRBV9 and TRBJ1-4, with 9 bases identical to TRBD1. This CDR3 is 19 amino acids long. Germline CDR1 and CDR2: SGDLS and YYNGEE. V was clipped by 0 bases and J by 3 bases; unmatched bases: 12. In DNA form, the CDR3 reads TGTGCCAGCAGCGTAGCTACGGGGACAGGGCTGGCAGCTAATGAAAAACTGTTTTTT. Its translation: CASSVATGTGLAANEKLFF.

This chain connects TRBV5-6 to TRBJ1-2; a possible D gene is TRBD1 (6 bases). Trimming removed 0 bases at V and 4 bases at J, with 10 bases between. CDR1 is SGHDT and CDR2 is YYEEEE in the germline V gene. CDR3 length: 14 amino acids. The CDR3, as DNA: TGTGCCAGCAGCTTGGGAAGGACAGTCTATGGCTACACCTTC. The encoded protein is CASSLGRTVYGYTF.

The chain uses TRBV5-6 and TRBJ2-1; 7 nucleotides match TRBD1. The CDR3 loop spans 17 amino acids. The V gene's germline CDR1 is SGHDT and CDR2 YYEEEE. V shed 0 bases and J 2 bases; nucleotides not matched to a gene: 8. The CDR3 nucleotides read TGTGCCAGCAGCTTGGAGGGACAGCTGGGGACCTACAATGAGCAGTTCTTC. The encoded protein is CASSLEGQLGTYNEQFF.